These 4 T cell receptor beta chains were sequenced from one sample in a study of control samples from healthy donors and cancer patients. The method was immunoSEQ multiplex PCR; TCRdb's version includes in-frame clones alone and lacks a portion of them. Here the sample spans 85,000 to 100,000 clones, 93% being singletons. Sequencing was performed on blood. These TCRs come from a man aged 18 to 30 in good health.

The rearrangement joins TRBV18 to TRBJ1-2, with TRBD1 matching 10 bases. The germline CDR1 and CDR2 sequences are KGHSH and LQKENI. V lost 4 bases and J lost 4; bases outside the gene matches: 6. There are 15 residues in the CDR3. The CDR3 DNA is TGTGCCAGCTCACTGGGACAGGGGCGACGCTATGGCTACACCTTC. Its translation is CASSLGQGRRYGYTF.

The CDR3 reads CAWSVGDGRVYEQYF. In nucleotides, the CDR3 is TGTGCCTGGAGTGTGGGGGACGGGAGGGTATACGAGCAGTACTTC. The chain carries TRBV30 and TRBJ2-7; TRBD2 aligns across 8 bases. This CDR3 region has 15 residues. Germline-derived CDR1 and CDR2 are GTSNPN and SVGIG (reference sequence). J gave up 4 bases and V 0 bases, and 8 bases lay outside the gene matches.

This sequence joins TRBV7-9 and TRBJ1-2; the match to TRBD1 covers 9 bases. The germline V gene has CDR1 SEHNR and CDR2 FQNEAQ (reference sequence). J was trimmed by 8 bases and V by 5 bases; bases with no gene match: 9. The CDR3 contains 14 residues. The CDR3 region has the DNA TGTGCCAGCAGCCAGACGGACAGGGGCGACGGCTACACCTTC. It is translated as CASSQTDRGDGYTF.

This chain joins TRBV10-3 and TRBJ1-1; TRBD1 agrees at 7 bases. There are 14 residues in the CDR3. Germline V gives CDR1 ENHRY, CDR2 SYGVKD. Unmatched junction bases numbered 1, after V lost 2 bases and J lost 1 base. CDR3 in DNA: TGTGCCATCAGTGAGAACAGGGGGAACACTGAAGCTTTCTTT. As protein: CAISENRGNTEAFF.